Below are 20 T cell receptor beta chains sequenced from a single sample in a study of blood T cell repertoires in COVID-19. Assay used: immunoSEQ multiplex PCR; TCRdb lists only in-frame clones, some missing. The table lists approximately 210,000 clones, 81% of them singletons, with 8.5% to 10% in the top ten. The sample taken for sequencing was PBMCs or T cells enriched from blood (not recorded which). Receptors were obtained from a woman aged 45-65 years with acute COVID-19.

The rearrangement links TRBV4-3 to TRBJ1-2; D gene unclear. Germline CDR1 LGHNA, CDR2 YSLEER. V lost 0 bases, J lost 5 bases, and 10 bases lay in between. The CDR3 has 14 residues. The CDR3 sequence is CASSQDPRNYGYTF. The CDR3 DNA sequence: TGCGCCAGCAGCCAAGACCCTAGGAATTATGGCTACACCTTC.

The gene calls are TRBV11-3 and TRBJ1-6; D uncertain. The germline V gene encodes CDR1 SGHNT and CDR2 YENEEA. CDR3 length: 15 residues. Trimming removed 3 bases from V and 4 bases from J, with 10 bases in between. The CDR3 sequence: CASSLSETYNSPLHF. For the CDR3, the DNA is TGTGCCAGCAGCTTGTCGGAGACGTATAATTCACCCCTCCACTTT.

The chain combines TRBV6-6 with TRBJ1-3, with a possible D match to TRBD1 (5 bases). V was shortened by 4 bases and J by 0 bases, with 10 bases between the two germline ends. The CDR3 totals 15 residues. Germline CDR1 MNHNY, CDR2 SVGAGI (reference sequence). The DNA for the CDR3 is TGTGCCAGCAGTTTCACAGGCGGCTCTGGAAACACCATATATTTT. Translating gives CASSFTGGSGNTIYF.

The chain is built from TRBV25-1 and TRBJ1-2, with 7 bases aligning to TRBD1. Trimming cost V 4 bases and J 0 bases; bases outside gene matches: 14. There are 18 residues in the CDR3. CDR1 and CDR2 (germline): MGHDK, SYGVNS. CDR3 coding DNA: TGTGCCAGCAGTGGGTCGGAACCGGGACAGAAAACTAACTATGGCTACACCTTC. It yields the protein CASSGSEPGQKTNYGYTF.

The rearrangement joins TRBV6-5 to TRBJ2-3; D possibly corresponds to TRBD1 (7 bases). This CDR3 region has 14 residues. Germline CDR1 reads MNHEY; CDR2 reads SVGAGI. V lost 4 bases to trimming and J lost 8 bases, with 16 bases between them. The CDR3 nucleotides are TGTGCCAGCAGTTCCCCGTCCAGGGGGGCTACGCAGTATTTT. Its protein product is CASSSPSRGATQYF.

V is TRBV24-1 and J is TRBJ2-2, with a tentative D call TRBD1 (6 bases). Trimming removed 5 bases at V and 3 bases at J, with 12 bases between. This CDR3 contains 15 residues. The germline CDR1 and CDR2 sequences are KGHDR and SFDVKD. CDR3 nucleotides: TGTGCCACCAGTGGTGGCAGGGGTTACACCGGGGAGCTGTTTTTT. Its translation: CATSGGRGYTGELFF.

The genes are TRBV28 and TRBJ2-7; 7 bases are shared with TRBD2. Germline trimming cut 2 bases from V and 4 bases from J; bases unmatched to any gene: 8. The CDR3 contains 15 residues. The germline V gene has CDR1 MDHEN and CDR2 SYDVKM. In nucleotides, the CDR3 is TGTGCCAGCAGTTTAACGGGGGGTCCAATTTACGAGCAGTACTTC. This codes for CASSLTGGPIYEQYF. Filled out from reference TRBV28 and TRBJ2-7, the complete variable domain reads DVKVTQSSRYLVKRTGEKVFLECVQDMDHENMFWYRQDPGLGLRLIYFSYDVKMKEKGDIPEGYSVSREKKERFSLILESASTNQTSMYLCASSLTGGPIYEQYFGPGTRLTVT.

The genes are TRBV20-1 and TRBJ1-5; D uncertain. Between the trimmed V and J ends, which lost 3 bases and 5 bases, there was a span of 14 bases. Germline V gene lookup returns CDR1 DFQATT and CDR2 SNEGSKA (reference sequence). The CDR3 has 14 amino acids. The CDR3 DNA is TGCAGTGCTAGTAGGCTCATGGGCGATCAGCCCCAGCATTTT. Translating it yields CSASRLMGDQPQHF.

V gene TRBV9 combines with J gene TRBJ1-5; 7 nucleotides align to TRBD1. The V gene end was trimmed by 5 bases and the J gene end by 0 bases; junction bases not matched to a gene: 5. The CDR3 length is 15 residues. Germline loops: CDR1 SGDLS, CDR2 YYNGEE. The CDR3 bases are TGTGCCAGCAGAGAGGACAGGACTAGCAATCAGCCCCAGCATTTT. The encoded protein is CASREDRTSNQPQHF.

This clone was seen more than once but under ten times. The chain couples TRBV6-5 to TRBJ1-2, with D unresolved. Germline CDR1 MNHEY, CDR2 SVGAGI. CDR3 length equals 14 residues. The V end lost 2 bases, the J end lost 2 bases, and 9 bases lay between the germline ends. The DNA for the CDR3 is TGTGCCAGCAGTTACGACCGGAGCAACTATGGCTACACCTTC. Encoded protein: CASSYDRSNYGYTF.

The CDR3 reads CASTPRDRAIYGYTF. The CDR3 region has the DNA TGTGCCAGCACCCCCCGGGACAGGGCGATCTATGGCTACACCTTC. The chain is built from TRBV28 and TRBJ1-2; 9 bases align to TRBD1. Germline CDR1 MDHEN, CDR2 SYDVKM. V was pared by 7 bases and J by 4 bases, with 10 bases of the junction left unmatched. The CDR3 runs 15 residues.

This clone came up once. This rearrangement joins TRBV6-5 to TRBJ2-3, with TRBD1 identical over 8 bases. The length of the CDR3 is 13 residues. V was pared by 5 bases and J by 5 bases, with 3 bases of the junction left unmatched. Germline lookup yields CDR1 MNHEY and CDR2 SVGAGI. The CDR3 sequence is CASSLQGVDTQYF. CDR3 DNA sequence: TGTGCCAGCAGTCTACAGGGGGTAGATACGCAGTATTTT.

This chain uses TRBV7-9 with TRBJ2-3; 9 nucleotides align to TRBD1. There are 16 residues in the CDR3. From germline, CDR1 is SEHNR and CDR2 FQNEAQ (reference sequence). V gave up 3 bases and J gave up 2 bases; unmatched junction bases: 6. This chain's CDR3 is CASSLGLQGATDTQYF. The DNA for the CDR3 is TGTGCCAGCAGCTTGGGCCTACAGGGGGCCACAGATACGCAGTATTTT.

The chain combines TRBV9 with TRBJ2-3; 7 bases line up with TRBD1. The CDR3 loop spans 16 amino acids. In germline, CDR1 is SGDLS, CDR2 YYNGEE. With V trimmed by 4 bases and J by 2 bases, 10 bases remained unmatched. In DNA form, the CDR3 reads TGTGCCAGCAGCTCTCCCGGGACAGCTACCACAGATACGCAGTATTTT. Amino acid sequence: CASSSPGTATTDTQYF.

The J gene is TRBJ1-5, the V gene TRBV7-2, with 10 bases lining up with TRBD1. V was pared by 5 bases and J by 11 bases, with 15 bases of the junction left unmatched. Looked up from germline, CDR1 is SGHTA and CDR2 is FQGNSA. CDR3 size: 16 residues. CDR3 DNA sequence: TGTGCCAGCAGCGGACAAATTGGGACAGGGGAATCAGCCCAGCATTTT. Translated: CASSGQIGTGESAQHF.

The chain has TRBV7-2 and TRBJ2-7; 10 bases align to TRBD2. The germline V gene encodes CDR1 SGHTA and CDR2 FQGNSA. V dropped 1 base and J dropped 0; count of bases not matched to a gene: 6. The CDR3 has 17 amino acids. For the CDR3, the DNA is TGTGCCAGCAGCTTAGACGGGACTAGCGCTAGCTCCTACGAGCAGTACTTC. Its protein is CASSLDGTSASSYEQYF.

This clone was picked up a small number of times. The chain combines TRBV5-6 with TRBJ1-4, with D unresolved. V lost 4 bases to trimming and J lost 7 bases, with 14 bases between them. The CDR3 sequence is 14 residues long. Looked up from germline, CDR1 is SGHDT and CDR2 is YYEEEE. CDR3 DNA: TGTGCCAGCAGCCTCCGGGGAAATAGTGAAAAACTGTTTTTT. The encoded protein is CASSLRGNSEKLFF.

The chain has TRBV18 and TRBJ2-7; 7 nucleotides match TRBD1. The V gene's germline CDR1 is KGHSH and CDR2 LQKENI. With V trimmed by 0 bases and J by 0 bases, 8 bases remained unmatched. CDR3 size: 17 residues. CDR3 nucleotide sequence: TGTGCCAGCTCACCACCCCTTACAGGGGTCGGCTCCTACGAGCAGTACTTC. Encoded protein: CASSPPLTGVGSYEQYF.

The chain links TRBV29-1 to TRBJ1-1; TRBD1 is a possible D gene (6 bases). V lost 8 bases, J lost 1 base, and 14 bases lay in between. The CDR3 length is 13 residues. The germline V gene encodes CDR1 SQVTM and CDR2 ANQGSEA. The DNA for the CDR3 is TGCAGCAATGGGGGCCCAGAGAACACTGAAGCTTTCTTT. Its translation is CSNGGPENTEAFF.

The gene calls are TRBV12-3 or TRBV12-4 and TRBJ2-7; D is possibly TRBD1 (5 bases). The CDR3 has 13 residues. The V end lost 2 bases, the J end lost 5 bases, and 10 bases lay between the germline ends. For the CDR3, the DNA is TGTGCCAGCAGTTTAAGGCAGGGTAACGAGCAGTACTTC. Amino acid sequence: CASSLRQGNEQYF.